The 22 T cell receptor beta chains presented below share a single source sample, sequenced in a study of T-cell memory formation after mild COVID-19. A single record per CDR3 protein comes from TCRdb applying MiXCR to the 5' RACE reads. This table has 150,000 to 200,000 distinct CDR3 sequences, under 14% appearing once. Source material: PBMCs or a T cell subset sorted from them (not recorded which). The receptors stem from a man aged 18-30 years who had mild COVID-19 (a few samples of this study predate the infection). Cell type and time point are not known.

This clonotype has more than one count but fewer than ten. The V and J genes are TRBV5-1 and TRBJ2-2; a possible D gene is TRBD2 (5 bases). Per the germline V gene, CDR1 is SGHRS and CDR2 is YFSETQ. The CDR3 is made up of 14 amino acids. V was clipped by 4 bases and J by 1 base, with 8 bases between them. The CDR3 sequence: CASSVTRNTGELFF. The CDR3 DNA follows: TGCGCCAGCAGCGTCACTAGGAACACCGGGGAGCTGTTTTTT.

In DNA form, the CDR3 reads TGTGCCAGCAGCGACACTAGCGGGGGGGAGACCCAGTACTTC. It encodes CASSDTSGGETQYF. J is TRBJ2-5 and V is TRBV7-2; 12 nucleotides match TRBD2. J was trimmed by 5 bases and V by 5 bases; bases with no gene match: 3. Germline V gene sequence: CDR1 SGHTA, CDR2 FQGNSA. CDR3 length equals 14 residues.

This clonotype has a handful of counts. This sequence joins TRBV4-3 and TRBJ1-1; no firm D call. Germline V lookup: CDR1 LGHNA, CDR2 YSLEER. The CDR3 sequence is 15 residues long. Trimming left V 2 bases short and J 1 base short, with 11 bases between. CDR3 in amino acids: CASSQLVAGNTEAFF. The DNA of the CDR3 is TGCGCCAGCAGCCAACTTGTAGCAGGGAACACTGAAGCTTTCTTT.

The chain employs TRBV7-2 and TRBJ2-2; D is undetermined. This CDR3 contains 14 residues. V lost 4 bases and J 4 bases, leaving 10 bases between the germline ends. CDR1 and CDR2 (germline): SGHTA, FQGNSA. The CDR3 sequence: CASSSRLFTGELFF. CDR3 bases: TGTGCCAGCAGCTCGCGACTGTTCACCGGGGAGCTGTTTTTT.

This clonotype was counted many times. The J gene is TRBJ1-2, the V gene TRBV7-2; D is ambiguous. The CDR3 is 13 amino acids. The V gene's germline CDR1 is SGHTA and CDR2 FQGNSA. Trimming took 2 bases from V and 6 from J, leaving 10 bases between them. This CDR3 reads CASSLNTLDGYTF. CDR3 DNA sequence: TGTGCCAGCAGCTTAAATACGTTGGATGGCTACACCTTC.

In this sample, this clonotype turned up a few times. The V and J genes are TRBV5-1 and TRBJ2-3, with 9 bases aligning to TRBD2. Germline assignment: CDR1 SGHRS and CDR2 YFSETQ. Germline trimming cut 3 bases from V and 9 bases from J; bases unmatched to any gene: 23. This CDR3 is built from 19 residues. The CDR3 sequence: CASSSGSGLKSSGGQTQYF. CDR3 DNA sequence: TGCGCCAGCAGCTCGGGGTCGGGGTTGAAAAGTAGCGGGGGTCAAACGCAGTATTTT.

This chain joins TRBV5-1 and TRBJ2-5; D is uncertain. V was pared by 4 bases and J by 0 bases, with 10 bases between. The CDR3 loop spans 14 amino acids. CDR1 and CDR2 (germline): SGHRS, YFSETQ. CDR3: CASSPPPNQETQYF. Written as DNA, the CDR3 is TGCGCCAGCAGCCCCCCACCAAACCAAGAGACCCAGTACTTC.

This clonotype was seen a few times. The chain couples TRBV12-3 or TRBV12-4 to TRBJ2-5; D is unclear. The V end was cut by 2 bases, the J end by 2 bases, with 12 bases between. This CDR3 is built from 15 residues. The CDR3: CASSLTQTVQETQYF. The CDR3 nucleotides read TGTGCCAGCAGTTTAACCCAGACGGTGCAAGAGACCCAGTACTTC.

The chain uses TRBV20-1 and TRBJ1-1; no clear D. The CDR3 loop spans 13 amino acids. V was shortened by 6 bases and J by 4 bases, with 15 bases between the two germline ends. Looked up from germline, CDR1 is DFQATT and CDR2 is SNEGSKA (reference sequence). In nucleotides, the CDR3 is TGCAGTGCGCAAGGAGGGAGGGCCACTGAAGCTTTCTTT. As protein: CSAQGGRATEAFF.

This clonotype was seen many times. The CDR3 loop is CATTGDPVVSPLHF. The CDR3, as DNA: TGTGCCACGACAGGGGACCCTGTCGTTTCACCCCTCCACTTT. The chain recombines TRBV10-3 with TRBJ1-6, with TRBD1 matching over 8 bases. The germline V gene encodes CDR1 ENHRY and CDR2 SYGVKD. This CDR3 comprises 14 residues. The junction had 11 bases not matched to a gene; V was cut back by 10 bases and J by 9 bases.

The DNA of the CDR3 is TGTGCCAGCAGTTTCTCAGGATCTCAAGAGACCCAGTACTTC. Translated, it gives CASSFSGSQETQYF. The chain combines TRBV12-3 or TRBV12-4 with TRBJ2-5; D unclear. The CDR3 sequence is 14 residues long. V shed 3 bases and J shed 2 bases, with 10 bases lying between them.

The CDR3 DNA reads TGCGCCAGCAGCCAAGATGGTGGGATCGGAACTAACTATGGCTACACCTTC. Its protein is CASSQDGGIGTNYGYTF. The chain couples TRBV4-3 to TRBJ1-2; the D is unclear. Germline CDR1 LGHNA, CDR2 YSLEER. The CDR3 is made up of 17 amino acids. Trimming cost V 0 bases and J 0 bases, with 14 bases left between them.

This clonotype has more than one count but fewer than ten. The chain employs TRBV18 and TRBJ2-7, with 8 bases fitting TRBD1. Germline assignment: CDR1 KGHSH and CDR2 LQKENI. J lost 7 bases, V lost 0 bases, and 11 bases had no gene match. CDR3 length: 16 amino acids. CDR3 amino acids: CASSPPDRGIKREQYF. The CDR3, as DNA: TGTGCCAGCTCACCACCCGACAGGGGCATCAAACGGGAGCAGTACTTC.

The V gene is TRBV6-1, the J gene TRBJ2-7; TRBD1 matches 9 bases. The CDR3 totals 14 residues. V was clipped by 5 bases and J by 5 bases; unmatched bases: 7. Germline V gene data show CDR1 as MNHNS and CDR2 as SASEGT. The CDR3 region is CASSRTGGRDEQYF. Here the CDR3 DNA reads TGTGCCAGCAGTCGAACAGGGGGCAGGGACGAGCAGTACTTC.

This rearrangement joins TRBV28 to TRBJ2-7; the match to TRBD2 covers 7 bases. J was trimmed by 2 bases and V by 5 bases; bases with no gene match: 9. The V gene's germline CDR1 is MDHEN and CDR2 SYDVKM. This CDR3 is built from 15 residues. CDR3 bases: TGTGCCAGCAGTGAAAGCGGGGCCTCACCCTACGAGCAGTACGTC. It encodes CASSESGASPYEQYV.

This clonotype was observed a handful of times. This chain uses TRBV6-5 with TRBJ2-7; 9 bases align to TRBD2. Looked up from germline, CDR1 is MNHEY and CDR2 is SVGAGI. The CDR3 sequence is 15 residues long. With 0 bases clipped from V and 4 bases from J, the junction kept 4 bases outside the gene matches. The CDR3 coding sequence is TGTGCCAGCAGTTACTCTCGCGGGGGGGCGTACGAGCAGTACTTC. It yields the protein CASSYSRGGAYEQYF.

This clonotype has a handful of counts. The rearrangement joins TRBV4-1 to TRBJ1-2, with TRBD1 matching over 8 bases. The CDR3 contains 17 residues. Trimming at V came to 1 base and at J to 5 bases, leaving 12 bases not matched to a gene. The germline CDR1 and CDR2 sequences are MGHRA and YSYEKL. Here the CDR3 reads CASSQVRGPFNQYGYTF. CDR3 sequence (DNA): TGCGCCAGCAGCCAAGTCAGGGGGCCTTTCAATCAATATGGCTACACCTTC.

V gene TRBV20-1 combines with J gene TRBJ1-5; TRBD1 matches 8 bases. This CDR3 is 16 amino acids long. With V trimmed by 1 base and J by 2 bases, 7 bases remained unmatched. Germline V gene data show CDR1 as DFQATT and CDR2 as SNEGSKA (reference sequence). CDR3 nucleotides: TGCAGTGCTAGAGTCCCAGGGGGCATGGGCAATCAGCCCCAGCATTTT. Translated, it gives CSARVPGGMGNQPQHF.

This clonotype occurred a few times. CDR3 sequence (DNA): TGCGCCAGCAGCTCGGAGGCCATAGATACGCAGTATTTT. Amino acids: CASSSEAIDTQYF. The chain recombines TRBV5-1 with TRBJ2-3, with a possible D match to TRBD2 (5 bases). Trimming pared 3 bases from V and 5 bases from J, leaving 10 bases between. Germline CDR1 is SGHRS and CDR2 is YFSETQ. This CDR3 has 13 residues.

The chain links TRBV12-3 or TRBV12-4 to TRBJ1-5; the D gene is possibly TRBD1 (6 bases). Trimming stripped 3 bases from V and 5 bases from J, with 11 bases between. This CDR3 has 14 residues. The CDR3 DNA reads TGTGCCAGCAGTTTCTTGGACAGCGATCAGCCCCAGCATTTT. Its translation is CASSFLDSDQPQHF.

The chain recombines TRBV28 with TRBJ2-7, with TRBD1 matching 9 bases. The CDR3 totals 15 residues. With 4 bases clipped from V and 5 bases from J, the junction kept 9 bases outside the gene matches. In germline, CDR1 is MDHEN, CDR2 SYDVKM. The CDR3 bases are TGTGCCAGCAGTTCCCACTCGGGACAGGGAAACGAGCAGTACGTC. Protein sequence: CASSSHSGQGNEQYV.

V is TRBV18 and J is TRBJ1-5; 8 nucleotides line up with TRBD1. The V and J ends lost 2 bases and 4 bases, in that order; junction bases with no gene match: 7. Germline V gene data show CDR1 as KGHSH and CDR2 as LQKENI. The CDR3 length is 16 residues. CDR3 coding DNA: TGTGCCAGCTCACCAGAGCAGGGGGCAGATAATCAGCCCCAGCATTTT. Its translation is CASSPEQGADNQPQHF.